This TCR beta chain derives from a study of blood T cell repertoires in COVID-19. About the research overall: Donors in the United States, Italy and Spain gave samples during acute or convalescent COVID-19. PBMCs, B-cell-depleted T cells, or T cells were the source of the cDNA or gDNA that made up the material.

The CDR3 spans 13 residues. The V gene's germline CDR1 is SEHNR and CDR2 FQNEAQ (reference sequence). The J segment lost 6 bases and the V segment lost 5 bases, leaving 5 bases of the junction unmatched. In the authors' workflow: Estimates of nucleated cell counts were drawn from the amplification of reference gene primers. The method was immunoSEQ multiplex PCR; TCRdb's version includes in-frame clones alone and lacks a portion of them. The DNA was the basis for D and trimming; V, J and clone size are from that table. The sample has some 180,000 clones, 75% to 90% seen once. Input material: peripheral blood. The chain employs TRBV7-9 and TRBJ1-2, with 8 bases aligning to TRBD1. The clonotype was recovered from a man in his forties with acute or convalescent COVID-19. CDR3 in DNA: TGTGCCAGCAGCGAAGGACAGGGCCATGGCTACACCTTC. It specifies CASSEGQGHGYTF.